Sequencing of this T cell receptor (beta chain) was carried out in a study of cytomegalovirus exposure and HLA in healthy donors. About the study: Falling in the Caucasian-associated ancestry cluster were 80% to 90% of some 400 genotyped donors.

Unrecorded immune exposures were likely, despite nominal health at sampling. PCR was performed using 60 Vbeta and 13 Jbeta primers. TCRdb's table, derived via immunoSEQ multiplex PCR, lists solely in-frame clones and lacks some. The sample lists about 200,000 clones; under 80% were seen once. The clonotype was recovered from a girl aged 2 to 10 in good health and CMV-seronegative. Source material: PBMCs.

The CDR3 protein is CASSGGWGGPYGYTF. Written as DNA, the CDR3 is TGTGCCAGCAGTGGGGGTTGGGGGGGACCCTATGGCTACACCTTC. This chain joins TRBV2 and TRBJ1-2, with D perhaps TRBD1 (5 bases). The germline V and J ends were trimmed by 4 bases and 4 bases, with 16 bases remaining between them. The CDR3 extends over 15 amino acids. Germline CDR1 is SNHLY and CDR2 is FYNNEI.